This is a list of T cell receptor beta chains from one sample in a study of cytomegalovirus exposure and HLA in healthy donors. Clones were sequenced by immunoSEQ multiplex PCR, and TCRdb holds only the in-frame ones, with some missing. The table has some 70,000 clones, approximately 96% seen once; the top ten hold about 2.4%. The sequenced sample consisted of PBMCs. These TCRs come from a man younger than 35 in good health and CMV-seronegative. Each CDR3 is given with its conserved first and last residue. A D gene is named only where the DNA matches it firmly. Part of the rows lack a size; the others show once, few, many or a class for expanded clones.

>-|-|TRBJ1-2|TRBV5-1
TGCGCCAGCAAGGGAGCCTCTAACTATGGCTACACCTTC
CASKGASNYGYTF
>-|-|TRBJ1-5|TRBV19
TGTGCCAGTAGAGTAAGGGGTTTTAGCAATCAGCCCCAGCATTTT
CASRVRGFSNQPQHF
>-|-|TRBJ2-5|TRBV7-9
TGTGCCAGCAGCTTAGCCCCAGACAGGCAAGAGACCCAGTACTTC
CASSLAPDRQETQYF
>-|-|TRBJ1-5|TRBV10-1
TGCGCCAGCGGAGGACGGACCAATCAGCCCCAGCATTTT
CASGGRTNQPQHF
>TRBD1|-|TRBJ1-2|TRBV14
TGTGCCAGCAGCCTCGACACAGGGGGCCATAACTATGGCTACACCTTC
CASSLDTGGHNYGYTF
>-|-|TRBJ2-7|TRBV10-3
TGTGCCATCGGCGGTGGTCCCTACGAGCAGTACTTC
CAIGGGPYEQYF
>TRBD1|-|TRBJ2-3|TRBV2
TGTGCCAGCAGTGAACGTCAGGGGGTGACAGATACGCAGTATTTT
CASSERQGVTDTQYF
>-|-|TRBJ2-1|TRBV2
TGTGCCAGCAGTGGACAGATTTCCTACAATGAGCAGTTCTTC
CASSGQISYNEQFF
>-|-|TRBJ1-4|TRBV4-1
TGCGCCAGCAGCCTTAGAGAGGGGGCAACTAATGAAAAACTGTTTTTT
CASSLREGATNEKLFF
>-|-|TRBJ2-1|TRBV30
TGTGCCTCGATCCGGGACATTTATAGTGAGCAGTTCTTC
CASIRDIYSEQFF
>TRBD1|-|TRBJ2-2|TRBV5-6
TGTGCCAGCAGCTTGGAGGGACAGAAAACCGGGGAGCTGTTTTTT
CASSLEGQKTGELFF
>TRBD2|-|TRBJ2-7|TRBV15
TGTGCCACCAGCACCACTAGCGGGACCTACGAGCAGTACTTC
CATSTTSGTYEQYF
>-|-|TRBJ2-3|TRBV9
TGTGCCAGCAGCTCAATTGGAGGGAGCACAGATACGCAGTATTTT
CASSSIGGSTDTQYF
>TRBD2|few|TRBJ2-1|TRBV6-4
TGTGCCAGCAGTGACTCGACTAGCGGGAGTTTTGAGCAGTTCTTC
CASSDSTSGSFEQFF
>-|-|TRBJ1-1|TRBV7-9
TGTGCCAGCAGCTTAGGGGGAGGTATGGCTTTCTTT
CASSLGGGMAFF
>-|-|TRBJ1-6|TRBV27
TGTGCCAGCAGTCCGGACAGAGATAATTCACCCCTCCACTTT
CASSPDRDNSPLHF
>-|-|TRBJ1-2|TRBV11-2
TGTGCCAGCAGCTCAGGCTTAGACTATGGCTACACCTTC
CASSSGLDYGYTF
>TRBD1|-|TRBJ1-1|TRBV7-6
TGTGCCAGCAGCCCCGAGACAGGGACCACTGAAGCTTTCTTT
CASSPETGTTEAFF
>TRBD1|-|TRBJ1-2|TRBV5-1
TGCGCCAGTTCGACAGGGTCTAACTATGGCTACACCTTC
CASSTGSNYGYTF
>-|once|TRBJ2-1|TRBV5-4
TGTGCCAGCAGCTTGAACAGGGTGGGTGAGCAGTTCTTC
CASSLNRVGEQFF
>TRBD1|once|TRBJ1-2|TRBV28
TGTGCCAGCAGCTCGGACAGGGCCTATGGCTACACCTTC
CASSSDRAYGYTF
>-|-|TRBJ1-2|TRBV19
TGTGCCAGTAGCCTTCTCGGGGGGGGCGCTTTGAGAGCTAACTATGGCTACACCTTC
CASSLLGGGALRANYGYTF
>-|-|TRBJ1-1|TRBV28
TGTGCCAGCAGTCTCCTGACTGGGAACACTGAAGCTTTCTTT
CASSLLTGNTEAFF
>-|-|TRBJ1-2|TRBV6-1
TGTGCCAGCAGTCCTCGCAGGTCCGATTACTATGGCTACACCTTC
CASSPRRSDYYGYTF
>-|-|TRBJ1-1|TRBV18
TGTGCCAGCTCACCACCTCAGGGGACACCTGAAGCTTTCTTT
CASSPPQGTPEAFF
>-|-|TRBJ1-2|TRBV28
TGTGCCAGCAGTTACCCCCCAGGGAACTATGGCTACACCTTC
CASSYPPGNYGYTF
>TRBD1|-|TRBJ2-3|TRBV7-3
TGTGCCAGCAGGGAGACAGGGTATTATGAGTATTTT
CASRETGYYEYF
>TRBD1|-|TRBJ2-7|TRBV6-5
TGTGCCAGCAGTTTCTGGACAGGGTACGAGCAGTACTTC
CASSFWTGYEQYF
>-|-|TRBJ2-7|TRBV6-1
TGTGCCAGCAGTGAAGCGCTCGGGGAGGTCCACGAGCAGTACTTC
CASSEALGEVHEQYF
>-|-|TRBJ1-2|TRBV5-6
TGTGCCAGCAGCTTGGACGGGTTCTATGGCTACACCTTC
CASSLDGFYGYTF
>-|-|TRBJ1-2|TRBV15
TGTGCCACCAGCATCGTTGGGGAGACTAACTATGGCTACACCTTC
CATSIVGETNYGYTF
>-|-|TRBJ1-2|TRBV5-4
TGTGCCAGCAGCTTCGGGGGACCTGGCTATGGCTACACCTTC
CASSFGGPGYGYTF
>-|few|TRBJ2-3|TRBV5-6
TGTGCCAGCAGCTCGACGGGACTCTCTCGCACAGATACGCAGTATTTT
CASSSTGLSRTDTQYF
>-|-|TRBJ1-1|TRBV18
TGTGCCAGCTCACCAAACAGGAACACTGAAGCTTTCTTT
CASSPNRNTEAFF
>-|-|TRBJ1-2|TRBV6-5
TGTGCCAGCAGTACGGGGGGACATTCCTATGGCTACACCTTC
CASSTGGHSYGYTF
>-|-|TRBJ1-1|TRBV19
TGTGCCAGTAGCCTGACAGGGAACACTGAAGCTTTCTTT
CASSLTGNTEAFF
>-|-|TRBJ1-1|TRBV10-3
TGTGCCATCGCCGGAGGGGGAGGGGGCACTGAAGCTTTCTTT
CAIAGGGGGTEAFF
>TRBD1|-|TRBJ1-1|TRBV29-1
TGCAGCGTTCCCAGGACAGGGGCCGGCACTGAAGCTTTCTTT
CSVPRTGAGTEAFF
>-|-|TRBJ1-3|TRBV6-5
TGTGCCAGTAAGACAAGCTCTGGAAACACCATATATTTT
CASKTSSGNTIYF
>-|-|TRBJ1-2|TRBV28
TGTGCCAGCAGCCAGGCCTATGGCTATACCTTC
CASSQAYGYTF
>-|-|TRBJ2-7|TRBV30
TGTGCCTGGAGACAGGGAGGGACCTACGAGCAGTACTTC
CAWRQGGTYEQYF
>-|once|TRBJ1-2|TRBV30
TGTGCCTCCAGGGTGGGGAACTATGGCTACACCTTC
CASRVGNYGYTF
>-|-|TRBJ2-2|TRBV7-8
TGTGCCAGCAGCTTACCCAGGGGTGACACCGGGGAGCTGTTTTTT
CASSLPRGDTGELFF
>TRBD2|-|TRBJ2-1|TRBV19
TGTGCCAGTAGTAGGGAGGATGGGGTAGCGGGAAATTATAGATCCTACAATGAGCAGTTCTTC
CASSREDGVAGNYRSYNEQFF
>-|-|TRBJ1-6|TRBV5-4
TGTGCCAGCAGCTGGGAAGGGAGCTCCTATAATTCACCCCTCCACTTT
CASSWEGSSYNSPLHF
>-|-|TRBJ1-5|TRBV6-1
TGTGCCAGCAGTGAGGGCGGCAATCAGCCCCAGCATTTT
CASSEGGNQPQHF
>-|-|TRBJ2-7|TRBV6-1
TGTGCCAGCAGTAAAGGAGACAGAGAAACCTACGAGCAGTACTTC
CASSKGDRETYEQYF
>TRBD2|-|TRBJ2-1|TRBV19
TGTGCCAGTAGTTTTAGGAGCGGGAGCTCCCGGGGGAATGAGCAGTTCTTC
CASSFRSGSSRGNEQFF
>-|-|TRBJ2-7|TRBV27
TGTGCCAGCAGTTTATCAGGCAGGCAGCAGTACTTC
CASSLSGRQQYF
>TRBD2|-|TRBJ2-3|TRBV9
TGTGCCAGCAGCGTTACCCTTAGCGGGAGAGGGGAAACAGATACGCAGTATTTT
CASSVTLSGRGETDTQYF
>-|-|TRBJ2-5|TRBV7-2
TGTGCCAGCAGCTTAGTATTACGGCAAGAGACCCAGTACTTC
CASSLVLRQETQYF
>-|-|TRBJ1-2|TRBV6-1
TGTGCCAGCACCAGGCGGACAGACTATGGCTACACCTTC
CASTRRTDYGYTF
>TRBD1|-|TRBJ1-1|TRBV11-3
TGTGCCAGCAGCTTCGGAAGTGGGACAGGGGGCACTGAAGCTTTCTTT
CASSFGSGTGGTEAFF
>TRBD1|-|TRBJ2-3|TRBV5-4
TGTGCCAGCAGTCCTGGACAGGGGGGCCCAGATACGCAGTATTTT
CASSPGQGGPDTQYF
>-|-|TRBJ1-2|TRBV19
TGTGCCAGTAGTATAGCAGAAGTAACGTATGGCTACACCTTC
CASSIAEVTYGYTF
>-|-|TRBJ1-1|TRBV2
TGTGCCAGCCTTCGGGACACGAACACTGAAGCTTTCTTT
CASLRDTNTEAFF
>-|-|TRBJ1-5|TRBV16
TGTGCCAGCAGCCAATGGACAGAGAATCAGCCCCAGCATTTT
CASSQWTENQPQHF
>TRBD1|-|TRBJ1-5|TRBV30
TGTGCCTGGAGTGAGGGACAGCTGGTCGATCAGCCCCAGCATTTT
CAWSEGQLVDQPQHF
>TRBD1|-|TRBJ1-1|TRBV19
TGTGCCAGTCAACAGGGGGCGAACACTGAAGCTTTCTTT
CASQQGANTEAFF
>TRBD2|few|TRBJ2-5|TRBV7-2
TGTGCCAGCAGCTTAGTGACTAGCGGACAAGAGACCCAGTACTTC
CASSLVTSGQETQYF